These 8 T cell receptor beta chains share one sample of origin, sequenced in a study of siplizumab effects on memory and regulatory T cells. The table came from immunoSEQ multiplex PCR; TCRdb's copy has only in-frame clones and leaves some out. The table shows more than 50,000 clones, with more than 80% occurring only once. Sequenced material: CD8+ T cells sorted from blood. The receptors here all came from a human donor in good health.

The chain employs TRBV11-2 and TRBJ1-5; no clear D. The germline CDR1 and CDR2 sequences are SGHAT and FQNNGV. V was shortened by 1 base and J by 6 bases, with 7 bases between the two germline ends. The CDR3 has 13 amino acids. CDR3 DNA sequence: TGTGCCAGCAGCTTAGTCGGGTTTCAGCCCCAGCATTTT. Encoded protein: CASSLVGFQPQHF.

The chain joins TRBV29-1 to TRBJ1-2, with no clear D. Germline V gene lookup returns CDR1 SQVTM and CDR2 ANQGSEA. The V gene lost 0 bases and the J gene lost 8 bases, with 16 bases spanning the gap. This CDR3 is 14 amino acids long. As DNA, the CDR3 is TGCAGCGTTGAAGATCGGGCATTCTCAGGAGGCTACACCTTC. As protein: CSVEDRAFSGGYTF.

The V call is TRBV27, the J call TRBJ2-3; D is unclear. This CDR3 comprises 14 residues. V lost 2 bases and J 0 bases, leaving 6 bases between the germline ends. Germline assignment: CDR1 MNHEY and CDR2 SMNVEV (reference sequence). CDR3 amino acids: CASSLVPSTDTQYF. Here the CDR3 DNA reads TGTGCCAGCAGTTTAGTTCCGAGCACAGATACGCAGTATTTT.

The chain combines TRBV9 with TRBJ2-7; D possibly corresponds to TRBD1 (6 bases). CDR3 length: 13 residues. The V end lost 3 bases, the J end lost 6 bases, and 13 bases lay between the germline ends. In germline, CDR1 is SGDLS, CDR2 YYNGEE. CDR3: CASSEFTGSEQYF. CDR3 DNA sequence: TGTGCCAGCAGCGAATTTACAGGGTCCGAGCAGTACTTC.

About this clone: At one end, the junction sequence differs from germline, possibly due to a read error. The chain links TRBV7-3 to TRBJ1-1; D is perhaps TRBD1 (5 bases). The CDR3 covers 13 residues. The germline gives CDR1 SGHTA, CDR2 FQGTGA. The CDR3 reads CASSLTGNTEAFF. The CDR3 nucleotides read TGTGCCAGCAGCCTAACAGGGAACACTGAAGCTTTCTTT.

V and J are TRBV28 and TRBJ2-3; TRBD2 matches at 9 bases. V gave up 6 bases and J gave up 0 bases; unmatched junction bases: 16. The CDR3 consists of 19 residues. Germline CDR1 reads MDHEN; CDR2 reads SYDVKM. CDR3 loop: CASRPTVAGAIYSTDTQYF. DNA for the CDR3: TGTGCCAGCAGACCCACAGTAGCGGGGGCCATTTATAGCACAGATACGCAGTATTTT.

V usage is TRBV4-3 and J usage is TRBJ2-7, with a possible D match to TRBD2 (6 bases). V lost 0 bases and J 3 bases, leaving 18 bases between the germline ends. From germline, CDR1 is LGHNA and CDR2 YSLEER. This CDR3 comprises 17 residues. The CDR3 DNA follows: TGCGCCAGCAGCCAAGATCGGGCCGGGAGAGAGGGCTACGAGCAGTACTTC. It translates to CASSQDRAGREGYEQYF.

This chain connects TRBV12-5 to TRBJ2-7, with unresolved D. The V end was cut by 1 base, the J end by 3 bases, with 10 bases between. The germline gives CDR1 LGHNT, CDR2 FRNRAP. The CDR3 extends over 14 amino acids. The CDR3 coding sequence is TGTGCTAGTGGTTTGGCCGCATTGGACTACGAGCAGTACTTC. Protein product: CASGLAALDYEQYF.